What follows are 23 T cell receptor beta chains derived from one specimen sequenced in a study of shared T cell receptors in the human thymus (dated by TCRdb to 2020 to 2023). The library relied on the immunoSEQ multiplex PCR assay. In its TCRdb copy, this immuneACCESS table keeps in-frame sequences only and misses some clones. Where compared with another copy, unresolved V genes explain less than half of these, and the others have no known cause. This sample comprises roughly 500,000 clones, approximately 80% of them detected only once. Approximately 0.013% of the sample is held by the ten biggest clonotypes. The sample also formed part of further work on human thymus T cells.

Sequencing was done on a sample of thymocytes. These receptors came from a boy under two years old with a congenital heart defect. Donor details come from another sample of the same person, matched by shared clones.

This clone was counted a few times. The rearrangement links TRBV7-2 to TRBJ1-3; D is perhaps TRBD1 (5 bases). The V and J ends lost 6 bases and 0 bases respectively, with 15 bases between them. This CDR3 contains 16 residues. Germline V lookup: CDR1 SGHTA, CDR2 FQGNSA. CDR3 sequence (DNA): TGTGCCAGCAGGCCGCGGGGACCGCTCTCTGGAAACACCATATATTTT. This translates into CASRPRGPLSGNTIYF. The full variable domain, in which reference TRBV7-2 and TRBJ1-3 provide the parts outside the CDR3, is GAGVSQSPSNKVTEKGKDVELRCDPISGHTALYWYRQSLGQGLEFLIYFQGNSAPDKSGLPSDRFSAERTGGSVSTLTIQRTQQEDSAVYLCASRPRGPLSGNTIYFGEGSWLTVV.

This chain links TRBV5-1 with TRBJ2-3, with a tentative D call TRBD2 (6 bases). Germline values: CDR1 SGHRS, CDR2 YFSETQ. V dropped 4 bases and J dropped 0 bases, with 21 bases sitting between them. This CDR3 spans 18 amino acids. CDR3 nucleotides: TGCGCCAGCAGCCCCTTAACGGCTAGCGCCAAGAGCACAGATACGCAGTATTTT. Translated, it gives CASSPLTASAKSTDTQYF.

The rearrangement links TRBV4-2 to TRBJ2-1; 9 bases fit TRBD2. The length of the CDR3 is 18 residues. Germline V gives CDR1 LGHNA, CDR2 YNFKEQ. Trimming at V came to 0 bases and at J to 6 bases, leaving 12 bases not matched to a gene. CDR3 in amino acids: CASSQDPRGRAEGNEQFF. The CDR3 DNA follows: TGTGCCAGCAGCCAAGACCCGCGCGGGAGGGCCGAGGGCAATGAGCAGTTCTTC.

This chain connects TRBV6-7 to TRBJ2-7, with 14 bases matching TRBD2. TRBV6-7 is treated as an ORF (open reading frame) with a function not yet certain. J lost 1 base, V lost 1 base, and 3 bases had no gene match. The length of the CDR3 is 17 residues. In DNA, the CDR3 is TGTGCCAGCAGTTACTGCGGACTAGCGGGAGGATCCTACGAGCAGTACTTC. It yields the protein CASSYCGLAGGSYEQYF.

This clone was counted a single time. The chain combines TRBV4-2 with TRBJ1-4; D ambiguous. There are 16 residues in the CDR3. CDR1 LGHNA and CDR2 YNFKEQ come from the germline V gene. The V end lost 0 bases, the J end lost 4 bases, and 12 bases lay between the germline ends. CDR3 nucleotides: TGTGCCAGCAGCCAAGATAGAGAAGAGCTTAATGAAAAACTGTTTTTT. Its protein product is CASSQDREELNEKLFF.

The chain has TRBV29-1 and TRBJ2-1, with 8 bases that match TRBD2. After removal of 3 bases from V and 7 bases from J, the junction contained 8 bases not matched to a gene. The CDR3 runs 14 residues. Germline values: CDR1 SQVTM, CDR2 ANQGSEA. The DNA of the CDR3 is TGCAGCGTTGATTTCCGGTCTAGCGGGAATGAGCAGTTCTTC. Translated: CSVDFRSSGNEQFF.

CDR3 loop: CATKRRRSYNEQFF. For the CDR3, the DNA is TGCGCCACCAAGCGGAGGCGCTCCTACAATGAGCAGTTCTTC. The V gene is TRBV5-1, the J gene TRBJ2-1; possible D gene TRBD2, 5 bases. Germline CDR1 reads SGHRS; CDR2 reads YFSETQ. The germline V and J ends were trimmed by 9 bases and 0 bases, with 13 bases remaining between them. The CDR3 consists of 14 residues.

The chain links TRBV6-4 to TRBJ2-7; 9 positions match TRBD2. V was clipped by 3 bases and J by 1 base; unmatched bases: 4. CDR1 and CDR2 from the germline V gene are MRHNA and SNTAGT. This CDR3 spans 15 amino acids. The CDR3 loop is CASSEGTSGSYEQYF. The CDR3 DNA follows: TGTGCCAGCAGTGAGGGAACTAGCGGGTCCTACGAGCAGTACTTC.

This chain connects TRBV5-1 to TRBJ2-1, with 9 positions matching TRBD1. Germline CDR1 reads SGHRS; CDR2 reads YFSETQ. After removal of 5 bases from V and 1 base from J, the junction contained 7 bases not matched to a gene. The CDR3 is 16 residues long. CDR3 DNA: TGCGCCAGCAGGCCTGACAGGGGGACATCCTACAATGAGCAGTTCTTC. Residues: CASRPDRGTSYNEQFF.

The chain joins TRBV7-2 to TRBJ1-2; a possible D gene is TRBD1 (5 bases). Germline V CDR1 and CDR2: SGHTA, FQGNSA. Trimming left V 5 bases short and J 4 bases short, with 17 bases between. The CDR3 length is 15 residues. The CDR3 coding sequence is TGTGCCAGCAGCCCGAGCCGGGGGAGGAGCTATGGCTACACCTTC. Protein: CASSPSRGRSYGYTF.

This chain connects TRBV4-3 to TRBJ2-1; tentative D call: TRBD2 (5 bases). V was cut by 4 bases and J by 5 bases, with 6 bases left in between. Germline-derived CDR1 and CDR2 are LGHNA and YSLEER. This CDR3 is built from 12 residues. The CDR3 here is CASSPGNNEQFF. DNA for the CDR3: TGCGCCAGCAGCCCCGGGAACAATGAGCAGTTCTTC.

V is TRBV10-2 and J is TRBJ2-3, with D uncertain. CDR3 length: 14 amino acids. Deletions cut 2 bases from V and 13 bases from J, with 19 bases between. Per germline, CDR1 WSHSY and CDR2 SAAADI. CDR3: CASSERAQHQVEYF. DNA of the CDR3: TGCGCCAGCAGTGAGCGCGCCCAGCACCAGGTCGAGTATTTT.

The chain links TRBV11-2 to TRBJ2-3; D remains unclear. Trimming took off 1 base at V and 2 bases at J, with 7 bases between the two ends. Germline CDR1 SGHAT, CDR2 FQNNGV. The length of the CDR3 is 14 residues. The CDR3, as DNA: TGTGCCAGCAGCTTAGGTCGGTACACAGATACGCAGTATTTT. Protein sequence: CASSLGRYTDTQYF.

CDR3 sequence reads: CASSFGRGTYEQYF. Written as DNA, the CDR3 is TGTGCCAGCAGCTTCGGCAGGGGAACATACGAGCAGTACTTC. This chain uses TRBV13 with TRBJ2-7, with TRBD1 as a possible D gene (6 bases). This CDR3 has 14 amino acids. V was shortened by 3 bases and J by 4 bases, with 13 bases between the two germline ends. The germline gives CDR1 PRHDT, CDR2 FYEKMQ (reference sequence).

This clone has just one count. The chain recombines TRBV27 with TRBJ1-5; no definite D call. V was cut by 2 bases and J by 4 bases, with 15 bases left in between. This CDR3 comprises 16 residues. Germline CDR1 is MNHEY and CDR2 is SMNVEV (reference sequence). CDR3 sequence: CASSLTPPRKNQPQHF. The CDR3 DNA reads TGTGCCAGCAGTTTAACCCCCCCCAGGAAGAATCAGCCCCAGCATTTT.

This chain connects TRBV27 to TRBJ2-1, with 8 nucleotides matching TRBD2. This CDR3 is 15 amino acids long. Looked up from germline, CDR1 is MNHEY and CDR2 is SMNVEV (reference sequence). J was trimmed by 5 bases and V by 1 base; bases with no gene match: 4. CDR3 in amino acids: CASSLCGRPNNEQFF. The CDR3 bases are TGTGCCAGCAGTTTATGCGGGAGGCCAAACAATGAGCAGTTCTTC.

The CDR3 here is CASTFRVLSEPNYGYTF. Written as DNA, the CDR3 is TGTGCCAGCACCTTCAGGGTTCTCTCCGAACCTAACTATGGCTACACCTTC. The chain couples TRBV5-6 to TRBJ1-2, with a possible D match to TRBD1 (5 bases). CDR3 length: 17 residues. Germline V gene lookup returns CDR1 SGHDT and CDR2 YYEEEE. With 6 bases removed from V and 0 bases from J, the gap between germline ends came to 21 bases.

The chain is built from TRBV29-1 and TRBJ2-1, with D perhaps matching TRBD2 (5 bases). V dropped 3 bases and J dropped 6 bases, with 12 bases sitting between them. The CDR3 extends over 13 amino acids. From germline, CDR1 is SQVTM and CDR2 ANQGSEA. The CDR3 protein is CSVDPADLNEQFF. The CDR3 DNA reads as TGCAGCGTTGATCCAGCGGACCTCAATGAGCAGTTCTTC.

The chain has TRBV5-6 and TRBJ2-1; 13 bases are shared with TRBD2. Germline lookup yields CDR1 SGHDT and CDR2 YYEEEE. This CDR3 region has 16 residues. The J segment lost 10 bases and the V segment lost 2 bases, leaving 9 bases of the junction unmatched. CDR3 sequence: CASSFGTSGTPGEQFF. As DNA, the CDR3 is TGTGCCAGCAGCTTCGGGACTAGCGGGACCCCAGGGGAGCAGTTCTTC.

This clone was seen once. The chain has TRBV19 and TRBJ1-2; 7 nucleotides match TRBD1. The V gene end was trimmed by 7 bases and the J gene end by 0 bases; junction bases not matched to a gene: 2. CDR3 length: 13 residues. The germline V gene has CDR1 LNHDA and CDR2 SQIVND (reference sequence). Here the CDR3 reads CASKGQANYGYTF. CDR3 nucleotides: TGTGCCAGTAAAGGACAGGCTAACTATGGCTACACCTTC.

This clone was observed once. This chain joins TRBV2 and TRBJ2-1; 7 bases fit TRBD2. Per the germline V gene, CDR1 is SNHLY and CDR2 is FYNNEI. The length of the CDR3 is 16 residues. J was trimmed by 0 bases and V by 6 bases; bases with no gene match: 8. In DNA, the CDR3 is TGTGCCAGCAGGAGTGGGAGGGAGCGCTCCTACAATGAGCAGTTCTTC. Protein sequence: CASRSGRERSYNEQFF.

This clone appeared a single time. The chain uses TRBV5-6 and TRBJ2-7, with D perhaps TRBD2 (7 bases). V lost 4 bases and J 1 base, leaving 18 bases between the germline ends. The CDR3 loop spans 16 amino acids. Per the germline V gene, CDR1 is SGHDT and CDR2 is YYEEEE. The CDR3 DNA is TGTGCCAGCAGCCCCCGTGGGGGGGCGCTTTCCTACGAGCAGTACTTC. Amino acid sequence: CASSPRGGALSYEQYF.

The V call is TRBV6-5, the J call TRBJ2-3, with TRBD2 identical over 10 bases. Germline values: CDR1 MNHEY, CDR2 SVGAGI. Trimming at V came to 6 bases and at J to 5 bases, leaving 8 bases not matched to a gene. There are 15 residues in the CDR3. The CDR3: CASRSLAGDEDTQYF. CDR3 DNA: TGTGCCAGCAGATCTCTAGCGGGAGACGAAGATACGCAGTATTTT.